These 12 T cell receptor beta chains were sequenced from one sample in a study of T cell repertoires in cytomegalovirus infection. Each CDR3 protein gets one entry after TCRdb re-called the reads with MiXCR. The table lists roughly 120,000 distinct CDR3 sequences, approximately 30% of them singletons. For these TCRs, the target antigens are not known. Sample: CD8+ T cells from cultured PBMCs, taken from culture after CMV antigen stimulation. The receptors originated from a human donor in good health (CMV status not recorded). Some clones in this sample may be carry-over from other donors' samples.

In its sample, this clonotype was seen a few times. The chain combines TRBV4-1 with TRBJ1-1; 9 bases are a match to TRBD1. The germline gives CDR1 MGHRA, CDR2 YSYEKL. J lost 1 base, V lost 0 bases, and 3 bases had no gene match. The CDR3 runs to 16 residues. CDR3 protein: CASSQDKDRGNTEAFF. The CDR3 bases are TGCGCCAGCAGCCAAGATAAGGACAGGGGGAACACTGAAGCTTTCTTT.

This clonotype turned up a few times. The chain carries TRBV25-1 and TRBJ1-2; TRBD1 might be the D (5 bases). This CDR3 is built from 13 residues. With 8 bases removed from V and 3 bases from J, the gap between germline ends came to 13 bases. From germline, CDR1 is MGHDK and CDR2 SYGVNS. CDR3 DNA: TGTGCCAGCGCCGGGACCGATTACTATGGCTACACCTTC. Translating it yields CASAGTDYYGYTF.

V usage is TRBV7-9 and J usage is TRBJ1-4; the D gene is possibly TRBD1 (5 bases). The CDR3 spans 15 residues. The V end lost 5 bases, the J end lost 0 bases, and 10 bases lay between the germline ends. Germline V gene data show CDR1 as SEHNR and CDR2 as FQNEAQ (reference sequence). The CDR3 here is CASSEPGATNEKLFF. CDR3 in DNA: TGTGCCAGCAGCGAACCGGGGGCAACTAATGAAAAACTGTTTTTT.

The chain combines TRBV6-5 with TRBJ1-5; 7 bases are shared with TRBD1. Germline V gene sequence: CDR1 MNHEY, CDR2 SVGAGI. V shed 6 bases and J 4 bases; nucleotides not matched to a gene: 15. This CDR3 spans 17 amino acids. The CDR3: CASRPFAEQGRNQPQHF. The CDR3 nucleotides are TGTGCCAGCAGACCTTTCGCCGAACAGGGGCGGAATCAGCCCCAGCATTTT.

This chain joins TRBV6-2 or TRBV6-3 and TRBJ2-1; perhaps TRBD1 as D (6 bases). The CDR3 totals 15 residues. In germline, CDR1 is MNHEY, CDR2 SVGEGT. V was shortened by 0 bases and J by 4 bases, with 10 bases between the two germline ends. This chain's CDR3 is CASSYSLTGYNEQFF. CDR3 DNA sequence: TGTGCCAGCAGTTACTCACTCACAGGGTACAATGAGCAGTTCTTC.

At least ten counts were recorded for this clonotype. V gene TRBV20-1 combines with J gene TRBJ1-5, with D perhaps TRBD1 (5 bases). Trimming shortened V by 5 bases and J by 4 bases, and 15 bases separated the two germline ends. The germline gives CDR1 DFQATT, CDR2 SNEGSKA (reference sequence). This CDR3 is 14 amino acids long. This CDR3 is CSAPSGEDNQPQHF. For the CDR3, the DNA is TGCAGTGCTCCTTCGGGGGAAGATAATCAGCCCCAGCATTTT.

The chain recombines TRBV5-1 with TRBJ1-1; tentatively, D is TRBD1 (5 bases). The CDR3 length is 14 residues. The V end was cut by 0 bases, the J end by 3 bases, with 9 bases between. Germline CDR1 is SGHRS and CDR2 is YFSETQ. This chain's CDR3 is CASSLGGGYTEAFF. CDR3 DNA: TGCGCCAGCAGCTTGGGGGGGGGATACACTGAAGCTTTCTTT.

The V gene is TRBV29-1, the J gene TRBJ2-3; 7 bases match TRBD2. This CDR3 region has 18 residues. Germline V gene lookup returns CDR1 SQVTM and CDR2 ANQGSEA. V was clipped by 2 bases and J by 0 bases; unmatched bases: 14. In DNA, the CDR3 is TGCAGCGTTGAACCCCTCGTGGACGGGAGGAGTAGCACAGATACGCAGTATTTT. This gives the protein CSVEPLVDGRSSTDTQYF.

At least ten counts were recorded for this clonotype. The CDR3: CASSYTRTVSYEQYF. The CDR3 region has the DNA TGTGCCAGCAGTTACACCAGGACAGTTTCCTACGAGCAGTACTTC. J is TRBJ2-7 and V is TRBV6-5, with D possibly TRBD1 on 6 matching bases. The CDR3 is made up of 15 amino acids. V was clipped by 2 bases and J by 1 base, with 12 bases between them. CDR1 and CDR2 (germline): MNHEY, SVGAGI.

The rearrangement uses TRBV27 and TRBJ1-2; 9 nucleotides line up with TRBD1. The CDR3 consists of 13 residues. Germline CDR1 reads MNHEY; CDR2 reads SMNVEV (reference sequence). V trimming: 6 bases; J trimming: 8 bases; junction bases outside the gene matches: 7. CDR3 amino acids: CASSKDRGGGYTF. The CDR3, as DNA: TGTGCCAGCAGCAAGGACAGGGGTGGCGGCTACACCTTC.

The V gene is TRBV7-9, the J gene TRBJ1-4, with 9 bases fitting TRBD1. This CDR3 has 14 amino acids. The V gene's germline CDR1 is SEHNR and CDR2 FQNEAQ (reference sequence). V lost 4 bases and J lost 7; bases outside the gene matches: 4. The CDR3 DNA follows: TGTGCCAGCAGCTCCGGGACAGGGACTGAAAAACTGTTTTTT. As protein: CASSSGTGTEKLFF.

This clonotype was counted many times. The chain carries TRBV15 and TRBJ1-2, with no clear D. CDR1 is LNHNV, CDR2 YYDKDF, per germline (reference sequence). The CDR3 is made up of 14 amino acids. Trimming pared 7 bases from V and 0 bases from J, leaving 12 bases between. The CDR3 protein is CATKPEFPNYGYTF. CDR3 DNA sequence: TGTGCCACCAAACCGGAGTTCCCTAACTATGGCTACACCTTC. The whole variable domain, remainder taken from reference TRBV15 and TRBJ1-2, is DAMVIQNPRYQVTQFGKPVTLSCSQTLNHNVMYWYQQKSSQAPKLLFHYYDKDFNNEADTPDNFQSRRPNTSFCFLDIRSPGLGDTAMYLCATKPEFPNYGYTFGSGTRLTVV.